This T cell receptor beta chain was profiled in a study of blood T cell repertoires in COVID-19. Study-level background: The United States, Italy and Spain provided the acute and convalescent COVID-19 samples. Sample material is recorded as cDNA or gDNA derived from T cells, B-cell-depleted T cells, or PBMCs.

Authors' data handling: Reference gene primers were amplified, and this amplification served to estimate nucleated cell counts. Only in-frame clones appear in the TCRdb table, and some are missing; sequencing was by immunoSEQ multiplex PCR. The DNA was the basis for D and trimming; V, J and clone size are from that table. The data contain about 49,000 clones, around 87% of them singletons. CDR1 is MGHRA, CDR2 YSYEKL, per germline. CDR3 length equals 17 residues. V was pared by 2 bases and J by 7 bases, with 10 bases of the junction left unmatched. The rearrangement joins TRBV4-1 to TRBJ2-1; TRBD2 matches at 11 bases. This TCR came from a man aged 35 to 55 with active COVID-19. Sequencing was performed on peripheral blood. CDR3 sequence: CASSQILAGGRRNEQFF. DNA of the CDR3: TGCGCCAGCAGCCAAATCCTAGCGGGAGGCCGACGGAATGAGCAGTTCTTC.